The 10 T cell receptor beta chains presented below share a single source sample, sequenced in a study of identifying expanded T cells in peripheral blood. TCRdb's copy holds only in-frame clones and misses some; the assay was immunoSEQ multiplex PCR. The sample lists under 70,000 clones; about 90% were seen once. The sample taken for sequencing was blood. The source of these receptors is a person between 18 and 70 years old in good health.

This clone was detected only once. The CDR3 sequence is CASSFGGRSGDTQYF. Here the CDR3 DNA reads TGCGCCAGCAGCTTTGGGGGCCGAAGTGGAGATACGCAGTATTTT. This sequence joins TRBV5-1 and TRBJ2-3, with D perhaps TRBD1 (6 bases). This CDR3 comprises 15 residues. Germline V gives CDR1 SGHRS, CDR2 YFSETQ. Trimming shortened V by 2 bases and J by 5 bases, and 15 bases separated the two germline ends.

The rearrangement joins TRBV5-4 to TRBJ2-2; perhaps TRBD1 as D (7 bases). In germline, CDR1 is SGHNT, CDR2 YYREEE (reference sequence). The V and J ends lost 5 bases and 5 bases respectively, with 16 bases between them. The CDR3 sequence is 15 residues long. The CDR3 DNA reads TGTGCCAGCAGGACCTCAGGGGGGCGGACCGGGGAGCTGTTTTTT. It yields the protein CASRTSGGRTGELFF.

The genes are TRBV29-1 and TRBJ2-1, with 7 nucleotides matching TRBD1. Germline V gene sequence: CDR1 SQVTM, CDR2 ANQGSEA. This CDR3 has 14 amino acids. The trim removed 6 bases at V and 6 bases at J, leaving 11 bases unmatched. In DNA form, the CDR3 reads TGCAGCGTCCCACAGGGGAAGCGGCGCAATGAGCAGTTCTTC. Its protein product is CSVPQGKRRNEQFF.

The chain joins TRBV27 to TRBJ2-2, with 11 bases identical to TRBD2. Germline V gene data show CDR1 as MNHEY and CDR2 as SMNVEV (reference sequence). The CDR3 spans 19 residues. The J segment lost 0 bases and the V segment lost 0 bases, leaving 6 bases of the junction unmatched. The CDR3 DNA follows: TGTGCCAGCAGTTTATCGGGGCTAGCGGGAGGAGCGAACACCGGGGAGCTGTTTTTT. This encodes CASSLSGLAGGANTGELFF.

The rearrangement uses TRBV7-3 and TRBJ2-3; 8 bases are a match to TRBD2. The ends lost 4 bases at V and 4 bases at J; junction bases unmatched: 13. CDR1 SGHTA and CDR2 FQGTGA come from the germline V gene. This CDR3 region has 17 residues. CDR3 sequence reads: CASSYYGSGSTPDTQYF. The CDR3, as DNA: TGTGCCAGCAGCTACTATGGGAGCGGGAGTACTCCAGATACGCAGTATTTT. The complete variable domain, with remaining parts taken from reference TRBV7-3 and TRBJ2-3, reads GAGVSQTPSNKVTEKGKYVELRCDPISGHTALYWYRQSLGQGPEFLIYFQGTGAADDSGLPNDRFFAVRPEGSVSTLKIQRTERGDSAVYLCASSYYGSGSTPDTQYFGPGTRLTVL.

The chain couples TRBV7-9 to TRBJ1-4; 7 bases align to TRBD1. The germline V gene encodes CDR1 SEHNR and CDR2 FQNEAQ (reference sequence). This CDR3 comprises 16 residues. Unmatched junction bases numbered 7, after V lost 4 bases and J lost 2 bases. The CDR3 is CASSSLRDSTNEKLFF. CDR3 nucleotides: TGTGCCAGCAGCTCGCTCCGGGACAGCACTAATGAAAAACTGTTTTTT.

This chain links TRBV11-2 with TRBJ2-5, with a tentative D call TRBD1 (5 bases). The CDR3 spans 13 residues. V lost 5 bases and J lost 4, with 11 bases in between. CDR1 and CDR2 (germline): SGHAT, FQNNGV. CDR3 sequence (DNA): TGTGCCAGCAGCGCAGGGTCCCGAGAGACCCAGTACTTC. Translation gives CASSAGSRETQYF.

The gene calls are TRBV5-1 and TRBJ2-5, with D tentatively TRBD2 (6 bases). The ends were cut back, 0 bases at V and 2 bases at J, with 11 bases in the middle. The germline V gene has CDR1 SGHRS and CDR2 YFSETQ. The CDR3 is 15 residues long. The CDR3 nucleotides are TGCGCCAGCAGCTTGGAGAGCGGACTACAAGAGACCCAGTACTTC. It is translated as CASSLESGLQETQYF.

The chain joins TRBV5-1 to TRBJ1-2; no reliable D call. V shed 0 bases and J shed 4 bases, with 10 bases lying between them. Looked up from germline, CDR1 is SGHRS and CDR2 is YFSETQ. The CDR3 is 14 amino acids. DNA for the CDR3: TGCGCCAGCAGCTTGGGGAAAGAGGGCTATGGCTACACCTTC. This encodes CASSLGKEGYGYTF. The full variable domain, completed using reference TRBV5-1 and TRBJ1-2, is KAGVTQTPRYLIKTRGQQVTLSCSPISGHRSVSWYQQTPGQGLQFLFEYFSETQRNKGNFPGRFSGRQFSNSRSEMNVSTLELGDSALYLCASSLGKEGYGYTFGSGTRLTVV.

The chain recombines TRBV6-5 with TRBJ2-2; D is unresolved. Per the germline V gene, CDR1 is MNHEY and CDR2 is SVGAGI. V lost 2 bases and J 6 bases, leaving 13 bases between the germline ends. The CDR3 is 15 residues long. The CDR3 region has the DNA TGTGCCAGCAGTTACCTCCGACCGTCCGCCGGGGAGCTGTTTTTT. Translation: CASSYLRPSAGELFF.